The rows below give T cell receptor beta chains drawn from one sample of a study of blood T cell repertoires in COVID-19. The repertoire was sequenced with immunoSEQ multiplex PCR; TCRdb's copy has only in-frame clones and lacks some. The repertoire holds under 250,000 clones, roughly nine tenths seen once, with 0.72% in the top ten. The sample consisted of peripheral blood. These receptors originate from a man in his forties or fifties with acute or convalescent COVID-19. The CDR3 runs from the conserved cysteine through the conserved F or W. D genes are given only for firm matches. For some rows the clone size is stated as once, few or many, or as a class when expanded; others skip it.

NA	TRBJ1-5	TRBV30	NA	CAWSTDSNQPQHF	TGTGCCTGGTCTACCGATAGCAATCAGCCCCAGCATTTT
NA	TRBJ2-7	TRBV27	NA	CASSFTGGLAPNEQYF	TGTGCCAGCAGTTTCACAGGGGGACTAGCCCCCAACGAGCAGTACTTC
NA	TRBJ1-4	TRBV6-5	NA	CASRPGTGGGGKLFF	TGTGCCAGCAGGCCCGGGACGGGAGGAGGGGGAAAACTGTTTTTT
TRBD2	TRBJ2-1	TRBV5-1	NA	CASSLARGEAYNEQFF	TGCGCCAGCAGCTTGGCGCGGGGGGAGGCCTACAATGAGCAGTTCTTC
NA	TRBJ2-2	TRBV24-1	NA	CATSEPEPGGTGELFF	TGTGCCACCAGTGAACCAGAGCCCGGGGGCACCGGGGAGCTGTTTTTT
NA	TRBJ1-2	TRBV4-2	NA	CASSQDWGAGGGYTF	TGTGCCAGCAGCCAAGATTGGGGAGCGGGGGGTGGCTACACCTTC
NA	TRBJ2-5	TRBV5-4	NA	CASSPYQETQYF	TGTGCCAGCAGCCCGTACCAAGAGACCCAGTACTTC
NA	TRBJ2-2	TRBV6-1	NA	CASSEVQKGELFF	TGTGCCAGCAGTGAAGTGCAGAAAGGGGAGCTGTTTTTT
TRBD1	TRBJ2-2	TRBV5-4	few	CASSLLQGDTGELFF	TGTGCCAGCAGCTTGTTGCAGGGGGACACCGGGGAGCTGTTTTTT
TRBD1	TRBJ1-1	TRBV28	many	CASSLGTGGAFF	TGTGCCAGCAGTCTGGGGACAGGGGGAGCTTTCTTT
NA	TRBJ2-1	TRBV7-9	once	CASSLVRFHRAYNEQFF	TGTGCCAGCAGCTTAGTACGTTTTCACAGGGCCTACAATGAGCAGTTCTTC
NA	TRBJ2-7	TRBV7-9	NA	CASRRGALGEQYF	TGTGCCAGCAGACGGGGAGCCCTCGGGGAGCAGTACTTC
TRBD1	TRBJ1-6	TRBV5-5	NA	CASSLLRGNNSPLHF	TGTGCCAGCAGCTTGCTCAGGGGGAATAATTCACCCCTCCACTTT
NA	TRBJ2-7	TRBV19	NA	CASSLTLTYEQYF	TGTGCCAGTAGTCTGACACTCACCTACGAGCAGTACTTC
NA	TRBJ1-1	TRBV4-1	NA	CASSQGSRGGGTEAFF	TGCGCCAGCAGCCAGGGAAGCAGGGGCGGGGGCACTGAAGCTTTCTTT
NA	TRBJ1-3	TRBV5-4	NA	CASSKANTIYF	TGTGCCAGCAGTAAAGCAAACACCATATATTTT
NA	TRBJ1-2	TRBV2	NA	CASSGTPNYGYTF	TGTGCCAGCAGTGGGACACCTAACTATGGCTACACCTTC
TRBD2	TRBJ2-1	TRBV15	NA	CATSRVRRGGHAGNEQFF	TGTGCCACCAGCAGAGTACGGCGGGGGGGCCATGCGGGAAATGAGCAGTTCTTC
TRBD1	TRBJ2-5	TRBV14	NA	CASSQDETGEETQYF	TGTGCCAGCAGCCAAGACGAAACAGGGGAAGAGACCCAGTACTTC
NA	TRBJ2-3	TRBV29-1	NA	CSVVGGADTQYF	TGCAGCGTTGTGGGGGGTGCGGATACGCAGTATTTT
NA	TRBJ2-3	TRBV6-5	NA	CASTGLGTDTQYF	TGTGCCAGCACCGGACTCGGCACAGATACGCAGTATTTT
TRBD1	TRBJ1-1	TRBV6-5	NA	CASSDRVLVNTEAFF	TGTGCCAGCAGCGACAGGGTTCTGGTGAACACTGAAGCTTTCTTT
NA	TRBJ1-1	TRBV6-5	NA	CASSTGMDTEAFF	TGTGCCAGCAGTACGGGGATGGACACTGAAGCTTTCTTT
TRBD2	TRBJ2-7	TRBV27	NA	CASSSGGSYEQYF	TGTGCCAGCAGTAGCGGGGGATCCTACGAGCAGTACTTC